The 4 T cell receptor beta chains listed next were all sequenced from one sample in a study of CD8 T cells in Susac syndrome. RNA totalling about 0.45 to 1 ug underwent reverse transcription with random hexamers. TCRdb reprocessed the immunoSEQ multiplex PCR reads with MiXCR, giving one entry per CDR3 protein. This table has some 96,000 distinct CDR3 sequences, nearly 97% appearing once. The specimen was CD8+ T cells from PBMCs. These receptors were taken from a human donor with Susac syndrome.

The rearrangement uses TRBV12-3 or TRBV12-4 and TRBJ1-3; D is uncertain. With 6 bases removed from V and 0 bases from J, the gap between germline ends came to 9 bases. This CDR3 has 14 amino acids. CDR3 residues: CASSEPSSGNTIYF. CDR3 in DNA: TGTGCCAGCAGCGAGCCGAGCTCTGGAAACACCATATATTTT.

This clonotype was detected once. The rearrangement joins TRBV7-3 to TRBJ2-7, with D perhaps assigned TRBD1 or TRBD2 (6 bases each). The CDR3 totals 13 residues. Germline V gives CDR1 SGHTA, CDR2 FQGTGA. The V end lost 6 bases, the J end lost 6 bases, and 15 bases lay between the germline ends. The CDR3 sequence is CASRSGEEGEQYF. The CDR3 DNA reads TGTGCCAGCAGATCAGGGGAGGAGGGCGAGCAGTACTTC.

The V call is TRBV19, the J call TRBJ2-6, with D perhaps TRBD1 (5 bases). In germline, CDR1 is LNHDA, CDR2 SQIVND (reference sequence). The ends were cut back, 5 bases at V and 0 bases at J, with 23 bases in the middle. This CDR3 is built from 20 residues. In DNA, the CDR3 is TGTGCCAGTAGTCATCCGTGGGGCCTTGGGCCTTTCTCTGGGGCCAACGTCCTGACTTTC. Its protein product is CASSHPWGLGPFSGANVLTF.

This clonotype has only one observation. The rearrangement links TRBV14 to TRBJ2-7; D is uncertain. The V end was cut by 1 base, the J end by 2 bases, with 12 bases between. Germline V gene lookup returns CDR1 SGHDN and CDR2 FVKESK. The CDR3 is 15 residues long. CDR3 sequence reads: CASSQGRSHPYEQYF. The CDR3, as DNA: TGTGCCAGCAGCCAAGGGCGCAGCCATCCCTACGAGCAGTACTTC.